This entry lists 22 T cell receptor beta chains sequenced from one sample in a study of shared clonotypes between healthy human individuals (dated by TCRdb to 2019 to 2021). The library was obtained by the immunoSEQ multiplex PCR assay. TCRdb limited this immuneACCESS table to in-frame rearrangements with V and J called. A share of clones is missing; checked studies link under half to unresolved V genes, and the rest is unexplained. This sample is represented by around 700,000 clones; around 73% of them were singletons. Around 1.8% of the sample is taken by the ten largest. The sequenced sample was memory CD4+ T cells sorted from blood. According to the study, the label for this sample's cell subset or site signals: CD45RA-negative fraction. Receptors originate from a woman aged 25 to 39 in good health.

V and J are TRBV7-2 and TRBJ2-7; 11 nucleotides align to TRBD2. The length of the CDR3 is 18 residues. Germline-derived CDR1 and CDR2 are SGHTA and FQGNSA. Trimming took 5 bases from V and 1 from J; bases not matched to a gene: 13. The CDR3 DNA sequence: TGTGCCAGCAGCCTGTATATAACTAGCGGGAGTTGGTCCTACGAGCAGTACTTC. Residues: CASSLYITSGSWSYEQYF.

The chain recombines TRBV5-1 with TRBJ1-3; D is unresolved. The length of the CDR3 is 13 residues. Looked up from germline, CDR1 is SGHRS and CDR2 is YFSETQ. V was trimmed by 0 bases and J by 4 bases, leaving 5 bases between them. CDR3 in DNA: TGCGCCAGCAGCTTGGATGAGGGAAACACCATATATTTT. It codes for CASSLDEGNTIYF. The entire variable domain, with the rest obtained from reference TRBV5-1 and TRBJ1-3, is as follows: KAGVTQTPRYLIKTRGQQVTLSCSPISGHRSVSWYQQTPGQGLQFLFEYFSETQRNKGNFPGRFSGRQFSNSRSEMNVSTLELGDSALYLCASSLDEGNTIYFGEGSWLTVV.

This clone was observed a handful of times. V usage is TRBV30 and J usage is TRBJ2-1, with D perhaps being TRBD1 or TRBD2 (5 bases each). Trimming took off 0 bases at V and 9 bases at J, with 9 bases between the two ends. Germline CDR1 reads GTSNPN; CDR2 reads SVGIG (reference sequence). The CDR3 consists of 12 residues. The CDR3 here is CAWSVSGGEQFF. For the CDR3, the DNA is TGTGCCTGGAGTGTGTCTGGGGGTGAGCAGTTCTTC.

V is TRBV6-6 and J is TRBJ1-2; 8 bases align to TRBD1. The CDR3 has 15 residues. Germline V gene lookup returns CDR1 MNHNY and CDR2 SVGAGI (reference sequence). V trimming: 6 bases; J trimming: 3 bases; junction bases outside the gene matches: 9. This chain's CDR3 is CASSRPQGQDYGYTF. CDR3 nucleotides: TGTGCCAGCAGCCGCCCCCAGGGACAGGACTATGGCTACACCTTC.

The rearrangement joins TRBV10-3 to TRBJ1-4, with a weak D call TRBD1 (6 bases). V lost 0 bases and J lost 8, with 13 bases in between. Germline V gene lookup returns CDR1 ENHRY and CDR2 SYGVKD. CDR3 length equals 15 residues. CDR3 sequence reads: CAISESGGAGEKLFF. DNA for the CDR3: TGTGCCATCAGTGAGTCTGGGGGCGCGGGAGAAAAACTGTTTTTT.

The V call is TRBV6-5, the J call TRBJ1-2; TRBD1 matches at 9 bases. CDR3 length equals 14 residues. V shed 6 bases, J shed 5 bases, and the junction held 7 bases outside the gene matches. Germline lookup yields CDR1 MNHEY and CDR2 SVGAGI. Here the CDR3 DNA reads TGTGCCAGCAGGGTGGGACAGGGTCGGTATGGCTACACCTTC. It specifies CASRVGQGRYGYTF.

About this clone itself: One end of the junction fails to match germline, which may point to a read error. In DNA, the CDR3 is TGTGCCAGCAGTTACTCCTCCGGTTACAATGAGCAGTTCTTC. Translating gives CASSYSSGYNEQFF. J is TRBJ2-1 and V is TRBV6-4; D ambiguous. Germline V gene sequence: CDR1 MRHNA, CDR2 SNTAGT. The length of the CDR3 is 14 residues.

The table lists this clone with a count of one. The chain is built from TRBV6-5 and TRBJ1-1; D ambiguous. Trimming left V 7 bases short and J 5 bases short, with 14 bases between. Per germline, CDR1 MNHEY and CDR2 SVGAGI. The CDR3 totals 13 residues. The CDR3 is CASMGRIETEAFF. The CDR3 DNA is TGTGCCAGCATGGGGAGAATAGAGACTGAAGCTTTCTTT.

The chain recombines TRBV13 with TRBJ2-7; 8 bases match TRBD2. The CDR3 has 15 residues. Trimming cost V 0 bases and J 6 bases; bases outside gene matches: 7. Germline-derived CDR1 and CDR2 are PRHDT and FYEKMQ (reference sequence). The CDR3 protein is CASSLGSSGSTEQYF. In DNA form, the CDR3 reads TGTGCCAGCAGCTTAGGATCGAGCGGGAGTACCGAGCAGTACTTC.

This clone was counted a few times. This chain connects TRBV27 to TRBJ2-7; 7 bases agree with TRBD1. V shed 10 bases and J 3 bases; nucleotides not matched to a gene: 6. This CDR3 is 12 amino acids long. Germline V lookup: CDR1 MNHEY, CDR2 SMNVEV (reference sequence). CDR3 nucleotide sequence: TGTGCCATAAGGGACAGCCTCTACGAGCAGTACTTC. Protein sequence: CAIRDSLYEQYF.

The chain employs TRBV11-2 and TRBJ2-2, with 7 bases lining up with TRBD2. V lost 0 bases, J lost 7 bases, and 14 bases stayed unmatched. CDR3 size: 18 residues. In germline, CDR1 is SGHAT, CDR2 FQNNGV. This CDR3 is CASSLDRREIVDGGELFF. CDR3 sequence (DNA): TGTGCCAGCAGCTTAGATCGGCGGGAGATAGTAGATGGCGGGGAGCTGTTTTTT.

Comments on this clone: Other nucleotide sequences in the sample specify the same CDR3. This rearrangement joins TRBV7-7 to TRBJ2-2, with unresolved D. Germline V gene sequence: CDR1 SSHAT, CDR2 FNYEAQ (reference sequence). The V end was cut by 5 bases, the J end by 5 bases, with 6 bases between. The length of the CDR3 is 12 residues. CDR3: CASSPLTGELFF. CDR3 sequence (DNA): TGTGCCAGCAGCCCCCTGACCGGGGAGCTGTTTTTT.

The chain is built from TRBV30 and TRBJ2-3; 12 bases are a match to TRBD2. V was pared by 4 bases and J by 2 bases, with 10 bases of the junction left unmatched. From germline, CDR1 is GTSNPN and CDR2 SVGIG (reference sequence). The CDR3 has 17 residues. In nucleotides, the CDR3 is TGTGCCTGGAACCCGCCCGGACTAGCGGGAATCACAGATACGCAGTATTTT. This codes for CAWNPPGLAGITDTQYF.

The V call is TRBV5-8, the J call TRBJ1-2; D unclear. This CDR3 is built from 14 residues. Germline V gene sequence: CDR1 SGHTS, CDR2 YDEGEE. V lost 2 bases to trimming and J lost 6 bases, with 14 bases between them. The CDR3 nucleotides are TGTGCCAGCAGCTTTATTCGGAGGCAGGATGGCTACACCTTC. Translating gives CASSFIRRQDGYTF.

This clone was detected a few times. Written as DNA, the CDR3 is TGTGCCTGGAGCCAGGACGCCTACGAGCAGTACTTC. Translated, it gives CAWSQDAYEQYF. The rearrangement joins TRBV30 to TRBJ2-7; D gene uncertain. Trimming took 3 bases from V and 2 from J, leaving 8 bases between them. The CDR3 is 12 amino acids. Germline V gene data show CDR1 as GTSNPN and CDR2 as SVGIG (reference sequence). Full variable domain (missing parts from reference TRBV30 and TRBJ2-7): SQTIHQWPATLVQPVGSPLSLECTVEGTSNPNLYWYRQAAGRGLQLLFYSVGIGQISSEVPQNLSASRPQDRQFILSSKKLLLSDSGFYLCAWSQDAYEQYFGPGTRLTVT.

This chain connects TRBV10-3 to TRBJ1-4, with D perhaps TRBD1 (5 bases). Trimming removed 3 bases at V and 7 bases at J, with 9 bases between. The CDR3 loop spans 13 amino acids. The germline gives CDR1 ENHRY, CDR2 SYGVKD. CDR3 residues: CAISDRGGEKLFF. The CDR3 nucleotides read TGTGCCATCAGTGATAGGGGCGGTGAAAAACTGTTTTTT.

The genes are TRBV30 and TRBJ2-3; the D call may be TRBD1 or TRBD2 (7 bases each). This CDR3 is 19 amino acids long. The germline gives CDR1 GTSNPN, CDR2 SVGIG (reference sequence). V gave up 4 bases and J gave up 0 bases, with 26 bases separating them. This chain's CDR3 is CAWISSGVRGGSSTDTQYF. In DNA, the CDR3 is TGTGCCTGGATATCTTCGGGCGTCAGGGGGGGATCTAGCACAGATACGCAGTATTTT.

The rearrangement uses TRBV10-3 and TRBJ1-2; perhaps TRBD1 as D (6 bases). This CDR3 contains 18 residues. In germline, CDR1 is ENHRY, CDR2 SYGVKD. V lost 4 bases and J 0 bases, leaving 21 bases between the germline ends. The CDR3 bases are TGTGCCATCAGTGGGGGGGGGACACCAGATTTTACTAACTATGGCTACACCTTC. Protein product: CAISGGGTPDFTNYGYTF.

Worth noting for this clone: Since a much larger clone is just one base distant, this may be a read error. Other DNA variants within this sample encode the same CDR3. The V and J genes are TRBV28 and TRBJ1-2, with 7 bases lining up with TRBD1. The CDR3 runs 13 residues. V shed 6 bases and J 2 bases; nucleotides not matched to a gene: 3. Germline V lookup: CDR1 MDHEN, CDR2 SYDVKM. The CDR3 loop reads CASSPGQNYGYTF. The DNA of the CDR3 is TGTGCCAGCAGCCCGGGACAGAACTATGGCTACACCTTC.

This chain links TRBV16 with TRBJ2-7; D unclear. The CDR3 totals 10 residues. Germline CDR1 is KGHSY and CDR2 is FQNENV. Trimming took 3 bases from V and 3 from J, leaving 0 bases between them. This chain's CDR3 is CASSHYEQYF. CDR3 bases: TGTGCCAGCAGCCACTACGAGCAGTACTTC.

The CDR3 sequence: CASSPAPDNYEQYF. CDR3 coding DNA: TGTGCCAGCTCACCTGCCCCGGACAACTACGAGCAGTACTTC. The chain is built from TRBV18 and TRBJ2-7, with a possible D match to TRBD1 (5 bases). V lost 3 bases and J 3 bases, leaving 12 bases between the germline ends. Germline V gene sequence: CDR1 KGHSH, CDR2 LQKENI. The CDR3 runs 14 residues.

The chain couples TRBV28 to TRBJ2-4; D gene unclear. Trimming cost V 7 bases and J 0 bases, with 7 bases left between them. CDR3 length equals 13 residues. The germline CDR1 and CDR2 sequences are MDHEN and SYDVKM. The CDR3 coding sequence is TGTGCCAGCACTCCTGGAGCCAAAAACATTCAGTACTTC. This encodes CASTPGAKNIQYF.